The present T cell receptor (beta chain) was sequenced within a study of cytomegalovirus exposure and HLA in healthy donors. The study's findings and limits: The study labeled more than 150 TCR beta chains cytomegalovirus-associated. Association of a missense DCLRE1C variant with TCR beta V- and J-gene trimming was reported in a later analysis. In a later analysis, specific HLA alleles were associated with more than 15,000 TCR beta sequences at a 0.05 false discovery rate.

Germline V lookup: CDR1 SGHTA, CDR2 FQGNSA. With V trimmed by 0 bases and J by 4 bases, 0 bases remained unmatched. CDR3 length equals 15 residues. 13 Jbeta primers and 60 Vbeta primers were used for the PCR. Profiling relied on immunoSEQ multiplex PCR, and the TCRdb table lists in-frame clones only, not all of them. Here the sample table reports about 60,000 clones. All the people who gave samples were healthy bone marrow donors. Details on this clone: Its target is unknown.

The chain recombines TRBV7-2 with TRBJ2-3, with 11 bases matching TRBD2. This TCR was sampled from a woman under 30 in good health and CMV-seronegative. The sample comprised PBMCs. CDR3 sequence (DNA): TGTGCCAGCAGCTTAGCTAGCGGGGGGGCAGATACGCAGTATTTT. Amino acid sequence: CASSLASGGADTQYF. Together with reference TRBV7-2 and TRBJ2-3, the CDR3 gives the full variable domain: GAGVSQSPSNKVTEKGKDVELRCDPISGHTALYWYRQSLGQGLEFLIYFQGNSAPDKSGLPSDRFSAERTGGSVSTLTIQRTQQEDSAVYLCASSLASGGADTQYFGPGTRLTVL.